This TCR beta chain was recorded in a study of cytomegalovirus exposure and HLA in healthy donors. Both 60 Vbeta primers and 13 Jbeta primers went into the PCR. Libraries were prepared by immunoSEQ multiplex PCR; TCRdb keeps only in-frame clonotypes and omits some of them. The top ten hold roughly 3% of the sample, which has around 120,000 clones, around 10% seen once. The CDR3 sequence is 14 residues long. Looked up from germline, CDR1 is SGHTA and CDR2 is FQGNSA. Trimming pared 1 base from V and 2 bases from J, leaving 9 bases between. Material for sequencing was PBMCs. This chain connects TRBV7-2 to TRBJ2-7; D is uncertain. This clonotype was sampled from a man aged 30 to 45 in good health and CMV-seronegative. The CDR3 sequence: CASSLGARTYEQYF. The CDR3 DNA reads as TGTGCCAGCAGCTTAGGAGCCAGGACCTACGAGCAGTACTTC.